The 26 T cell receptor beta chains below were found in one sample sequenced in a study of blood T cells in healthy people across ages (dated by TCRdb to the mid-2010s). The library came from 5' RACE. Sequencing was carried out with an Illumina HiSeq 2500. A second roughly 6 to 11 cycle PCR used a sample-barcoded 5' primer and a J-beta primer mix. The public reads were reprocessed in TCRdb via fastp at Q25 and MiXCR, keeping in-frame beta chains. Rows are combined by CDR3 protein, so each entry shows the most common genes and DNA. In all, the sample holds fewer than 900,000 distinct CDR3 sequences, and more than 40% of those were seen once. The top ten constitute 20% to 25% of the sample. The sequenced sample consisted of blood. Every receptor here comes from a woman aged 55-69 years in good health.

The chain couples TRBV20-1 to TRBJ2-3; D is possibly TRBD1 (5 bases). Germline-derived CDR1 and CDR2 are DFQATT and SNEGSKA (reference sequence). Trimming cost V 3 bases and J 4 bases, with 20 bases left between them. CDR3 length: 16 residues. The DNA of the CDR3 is TGCAGTGCTAGGTCCAGGGTAAAGGGGCCAGCAGATACGCAGTATTTT. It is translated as CSARSRVKGPADTQYF.

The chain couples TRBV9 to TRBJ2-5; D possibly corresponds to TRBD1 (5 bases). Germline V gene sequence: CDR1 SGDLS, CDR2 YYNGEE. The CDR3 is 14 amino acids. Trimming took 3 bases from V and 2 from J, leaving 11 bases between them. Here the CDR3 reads CASSADSFQETQYF. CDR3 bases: TGTGCCAGCAGCGCAGACAGTTTTCAAGAGACCCAGTACTTC.

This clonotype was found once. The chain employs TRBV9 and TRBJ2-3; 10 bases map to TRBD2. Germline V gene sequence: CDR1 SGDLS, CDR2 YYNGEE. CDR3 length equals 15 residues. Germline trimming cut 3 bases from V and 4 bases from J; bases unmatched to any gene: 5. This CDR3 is CASSALAGSSDTQYF. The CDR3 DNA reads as TGTGCCAGCAGCGCACTAGCGGGGAGTTCAGATACGCAGTATTTT.

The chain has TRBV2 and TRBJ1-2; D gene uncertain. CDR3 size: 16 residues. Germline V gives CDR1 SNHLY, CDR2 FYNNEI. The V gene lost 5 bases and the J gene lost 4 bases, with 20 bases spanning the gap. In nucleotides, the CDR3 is TGTGCCAGCAGTCCATTCGGAGCCGACCGAATCTATGGCTACACCTTC. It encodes CASSPFGADRIYGYTF.

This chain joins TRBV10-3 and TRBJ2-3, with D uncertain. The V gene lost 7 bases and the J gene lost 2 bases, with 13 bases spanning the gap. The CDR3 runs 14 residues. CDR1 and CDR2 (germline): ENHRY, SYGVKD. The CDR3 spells CAIKGSYYTDTQYF. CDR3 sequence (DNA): TGTGCCATCAAGGGCAGCTACTACACAGATACGCAGTATTTT.

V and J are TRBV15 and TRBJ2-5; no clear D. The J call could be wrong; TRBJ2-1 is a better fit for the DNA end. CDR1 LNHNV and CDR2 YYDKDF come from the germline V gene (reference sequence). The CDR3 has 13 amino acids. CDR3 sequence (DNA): TGTGCCACCAGCAGACCCCCTCAAGAGACCCAGTTCTTC. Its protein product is CATSRPPQETQFF.

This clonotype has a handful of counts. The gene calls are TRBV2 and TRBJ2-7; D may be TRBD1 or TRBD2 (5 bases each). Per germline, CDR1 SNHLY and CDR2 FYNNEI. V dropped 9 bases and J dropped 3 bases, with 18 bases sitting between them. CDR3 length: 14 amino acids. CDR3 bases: TGTGCCAGTGAAAGGGGAGAACTAGTCTACGAGCAGTACTTC. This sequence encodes CASERGELVYEQYF.

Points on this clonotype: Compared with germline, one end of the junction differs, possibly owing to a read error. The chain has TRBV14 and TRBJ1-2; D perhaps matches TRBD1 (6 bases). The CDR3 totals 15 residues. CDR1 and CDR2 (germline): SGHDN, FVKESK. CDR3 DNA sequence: TGTGCCAGCAGCAAAGACAGGATTCCTAACTATGGCTACACCTTC. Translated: CASSKDRIPNYGYTF. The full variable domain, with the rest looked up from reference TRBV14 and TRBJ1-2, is EAGVTQFPSHSVIEKGQTVTLRCDPISGHDNLYWYRRVMGKEIKFLLHFVKESKQDESGMPNNRFLAERTGGTYSTLKVQPAELEDSGVYFCASSKDRIPNYGYTFGSGTRLTVV.

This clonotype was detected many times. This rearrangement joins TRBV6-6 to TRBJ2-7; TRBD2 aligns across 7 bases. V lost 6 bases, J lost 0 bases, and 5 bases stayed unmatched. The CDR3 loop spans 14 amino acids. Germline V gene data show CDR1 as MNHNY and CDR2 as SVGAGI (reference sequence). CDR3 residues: CASRGGGSSYEQYF. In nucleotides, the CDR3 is TGTGCCAGCAGGGGGGGAGGGAGCTCCTACGAGCAGTACTTC.

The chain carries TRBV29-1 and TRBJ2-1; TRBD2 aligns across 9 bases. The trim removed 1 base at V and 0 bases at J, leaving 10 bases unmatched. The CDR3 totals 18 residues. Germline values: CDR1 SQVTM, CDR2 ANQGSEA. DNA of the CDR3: TGCAGCGTTGAAGGTTACAGCGGGGGGTCTCACTCCTACAATGAGCAGTTCTTC. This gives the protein CSVEGYSGGSHSYNEQFF.

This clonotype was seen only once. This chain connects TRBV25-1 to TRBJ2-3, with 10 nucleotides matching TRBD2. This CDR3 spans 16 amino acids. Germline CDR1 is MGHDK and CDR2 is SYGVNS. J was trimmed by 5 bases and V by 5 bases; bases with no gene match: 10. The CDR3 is CASSQPLAGVGDTQYF. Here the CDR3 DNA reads TGTGCCAGCAGTCAGCCGCTAGCGGGAGTTGGAGATACGCAGTATTTT.

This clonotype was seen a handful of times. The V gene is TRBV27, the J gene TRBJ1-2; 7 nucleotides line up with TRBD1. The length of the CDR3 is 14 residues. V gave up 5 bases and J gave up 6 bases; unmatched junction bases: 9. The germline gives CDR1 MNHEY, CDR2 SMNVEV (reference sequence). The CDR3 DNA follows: TGTGCCAGCAGTGGCGACAGGGACTTCGATGGCTACACCTTC. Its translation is CASSGDRDFDGYTF.

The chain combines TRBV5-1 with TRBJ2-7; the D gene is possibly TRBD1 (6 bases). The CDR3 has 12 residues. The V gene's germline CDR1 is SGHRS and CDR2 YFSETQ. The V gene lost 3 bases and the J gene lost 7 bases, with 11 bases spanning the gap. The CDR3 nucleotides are TGCGCCAGCAGCTCACAGGGTCTGGAGCAGTACTTC. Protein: CASSSQGLEQYF. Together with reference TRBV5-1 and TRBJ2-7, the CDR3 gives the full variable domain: KAGVTQTPRYLIKTRGQQVTLSCSPISGHRSVSWYQQTPGQGLQFLFEYFSETQRNKGNFPGRFSGRQFSNSRSEMNVSTLELGDSALYLCASSSQGLEQYFGPGTRLTVT.

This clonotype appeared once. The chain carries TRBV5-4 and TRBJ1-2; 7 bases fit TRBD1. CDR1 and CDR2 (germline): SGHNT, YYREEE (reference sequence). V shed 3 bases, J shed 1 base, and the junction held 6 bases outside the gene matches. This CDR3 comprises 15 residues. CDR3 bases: TGTGCCAGCAGCTCGGGGGGACAGATTAACTATGGCTACACCTTC. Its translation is CASSSGGQINYGYTF. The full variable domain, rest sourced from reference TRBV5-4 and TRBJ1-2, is ETGVTQSPTHLIKTRGQQVTLRCSSQSGHNTVSWYQQALGQGPQFIFQYYREEENGRGNFPPRFSGLQFPNYSSELNVNALELDDSALYLCASSSGGQINYGYTFGSGTRLTVV.

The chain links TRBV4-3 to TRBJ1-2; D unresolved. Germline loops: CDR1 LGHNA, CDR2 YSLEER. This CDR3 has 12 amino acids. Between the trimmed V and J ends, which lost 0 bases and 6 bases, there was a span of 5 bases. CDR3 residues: CASSQEGDGYTF. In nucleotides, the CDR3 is TGCGCCAGCAGCCAAGAGGGTGATGGCTACACCTTC.

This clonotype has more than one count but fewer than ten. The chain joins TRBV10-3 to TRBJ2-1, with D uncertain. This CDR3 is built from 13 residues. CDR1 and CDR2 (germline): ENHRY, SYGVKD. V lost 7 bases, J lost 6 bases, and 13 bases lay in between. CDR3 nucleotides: TGTGCCATCACCGCCGGTCAGCCCAATGAGCAGTTCTTC. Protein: CAITAGQPNEQFF.

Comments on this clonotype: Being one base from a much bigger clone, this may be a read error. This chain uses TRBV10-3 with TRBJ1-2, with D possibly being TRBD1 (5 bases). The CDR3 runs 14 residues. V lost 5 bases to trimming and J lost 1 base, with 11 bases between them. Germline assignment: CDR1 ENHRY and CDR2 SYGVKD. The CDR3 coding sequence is TGTGCCATCAGTCTAGGGGTGAGTAACTATGGCTACACCTTC. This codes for CAISLGVSNYGYTF.

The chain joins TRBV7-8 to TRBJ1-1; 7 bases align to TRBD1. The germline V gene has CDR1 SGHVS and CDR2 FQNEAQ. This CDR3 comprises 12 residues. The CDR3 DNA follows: TGTGCTTCTGCAGGGGGGAACACTGAAGCTTTCTTT. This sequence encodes CASAGGNTEAFF.

The CDR3 spells CSASRGIETGELFF. Here the CDR3 DNA reads TGCAGTGCTAGCAGGGGGATAGAGACCGGGGAGCTGTTTTTT. The genes are TRBV20-1 and TRBJ2-2; 7 nucleotides line up with TRBD1. The length of the CDR3 is 14 residues. The V gene end was trimmed by 3 bases and the J gene end by 5 bases; junction bases not matched to a gene: 6. From germline, CDR1 is DFQATT and CDR2 SNEGSKA (reference sequence).

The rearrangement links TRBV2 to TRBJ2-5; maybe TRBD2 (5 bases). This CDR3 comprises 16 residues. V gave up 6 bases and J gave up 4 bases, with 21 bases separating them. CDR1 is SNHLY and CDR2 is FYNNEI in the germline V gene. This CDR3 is CASSKRAQGNRETQYF. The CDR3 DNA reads TGTGCCAGCAGCAAGAGGGCACAAGGAAACAGAGAGACCCAGTACTTC.

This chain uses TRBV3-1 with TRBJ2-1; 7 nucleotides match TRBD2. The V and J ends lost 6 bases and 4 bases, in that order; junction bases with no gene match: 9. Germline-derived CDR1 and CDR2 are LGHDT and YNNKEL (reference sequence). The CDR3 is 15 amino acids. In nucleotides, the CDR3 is TGTGCCAGCAGGTCTAGCGGAGACCTATACAATGAGCAGTTCTTC. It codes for CASRSSGDLYNEQFF.

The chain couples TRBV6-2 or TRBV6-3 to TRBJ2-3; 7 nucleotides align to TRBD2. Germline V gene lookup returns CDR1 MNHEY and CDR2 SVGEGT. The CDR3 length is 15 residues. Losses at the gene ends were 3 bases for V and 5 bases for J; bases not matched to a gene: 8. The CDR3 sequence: CASSYEGGSKDTQYF. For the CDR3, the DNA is TGTGCCAGCAGTTATGAGGGCGGGAGTAAAGATACGCAGTATTTT.

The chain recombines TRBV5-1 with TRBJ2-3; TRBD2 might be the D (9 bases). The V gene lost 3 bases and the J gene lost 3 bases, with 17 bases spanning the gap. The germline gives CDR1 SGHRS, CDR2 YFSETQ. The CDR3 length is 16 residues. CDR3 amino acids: CASSSQGAGGTDTQYF. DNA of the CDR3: TGCGCCAGCAGCTCCCAGGGGGCGGGAGGGACAGATACGCAGTATTTT.

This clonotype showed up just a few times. CDR3 in DNA: TGCAGTGCTAGAGTCCAGCTCTCCTACAATGAGCAGTTCTTC. This translates into CSARVQLSYNEQFF. The chain combines TRBV20-1 with TRBJ2-1; D is uncertain. Trimming shortened V by 1 base and J by 0 bases, and 7 bases separated the two germline ends. There are 14 residues in the CDR3. Germline loops: CDR1 DFQATT, CDR2 SNEGSKA (reference sequence).

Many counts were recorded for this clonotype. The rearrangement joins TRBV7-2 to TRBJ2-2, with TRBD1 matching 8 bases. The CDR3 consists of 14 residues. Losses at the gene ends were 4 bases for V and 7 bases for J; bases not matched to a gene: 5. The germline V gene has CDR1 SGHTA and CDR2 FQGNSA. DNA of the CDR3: TGTGCCAGCAGCTCTACAGGGGGTGTCGGGGAGCTGTTTTTT. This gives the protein CASSSTGGVGELFF.

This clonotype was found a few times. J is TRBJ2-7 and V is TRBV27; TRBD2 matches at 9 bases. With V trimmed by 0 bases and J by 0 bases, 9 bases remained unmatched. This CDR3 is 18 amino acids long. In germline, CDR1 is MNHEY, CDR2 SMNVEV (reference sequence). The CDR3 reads CASSLSMRLAGSSYEQYF. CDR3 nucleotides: TGTGCCAGCAGTTTATCGATGCGGCTAGCGGGGAGCTCCTACGAGCAGTACTTC.